This T cell receptor (beta chain) was identified in a study of blood T cell repertoires in COVID-19. Per the original data handling: Amplified reference gene primers provided the basis for estimating nucleated cell counts. TCRdb keeps only in-frame clones here, not all; method: immunoSEQ multiplex PCR. V, J and clone size were drawn from that table, and D and trimming were deduced from the DNA. The profile shows tens of thousands of clones, 83% of them singletons. This CDR3 spans 15 amino acids. Germline V CDR1 and CDR2: SGHAT, FQNNGV. The V gene lost 1 base and the J gene lost 3 bases, with 13 bases spanning the gap.

Sequenced material: peripheral blood. The chain uses TRBV11-2 and TRBJ2-7; TRBD2 is a possible D gene (6 bases). The receptor was isolated from a human donor in a cohort sampled during active COVID-19. CDR3 nucleotides: TGTGCCAGCAGCTTAGTTCCCGGGAGAAACTACGAGCAGTACTTC. Translation gives CASSLVPGRNYEQYF.